This record looks at one T cell receptor (beta chain) sequence and its context. Its antigen is unknown. The data derive from a study of STAT3 mutations in large granular lymphocyte leukemia. About the research overall: Roughly half the longitudinally sequenced T-LGLL patients had canonical STAT3 mutations.

The CDR3 spans 14 residues. CDR1 is MNHNY, CDR2 SVGAGI, per germline (reference sequence). V was trimmed by 6 bases and J by 3 bases, leaving 14 bases between them. Some 41,000 productive templates were obtained per sample on average. Profiling relied on immunoSEQ multiplex PCR, and the TCRdb table lists in-frame clones only, not all of them. The profile shows over 30,000 clones, roughly 88% of them singletons. Study-level findings and limits: Every T-cell large granular lymphocyte leukemia patient had at least one immunodominant TCR beta clonotype. In several patients, dominant TCR clone burden exceeded STAT3 mutant burden. After therapy, about 30% of the 18 patients switched clonotypes, all new clones STAT3 wild type.

The sample taken for sequencing was PBMCs. The chain recombines TRBV6-6 with TRBJ1-2, with a possible D match to TRBD1 (5 bases). The clonotype originates from a human donor with T large granular lymphocyte leukemia. Some clones in this sample may be carry-over from other donors' samples. CDR3 region: CASSLQLGDYGYTF. CDR3 nucleotides: TGTGCCAGCAGCCTACAGTTGGGGGACTATGGCTACACCTTC.